This is a list of T cell receptor beta chains from one sample in a study of T cells in Graves' hyperthyroidism and ophthalmopathy. TCRdb reprocessed the multiplex PCR reads with MiXCR, giving one entry per CDR3 protein. Found here are fewer than 450,000 distinct CDR3 sequences, 17% of them singletons; the top ten hold approximately 30%. Sequenced: blood. These receptors were taken from a woman in her 30s with Graves' hyperthyroidism that later progressed to Graves' ophthalmopathy. Both conserved end residues are part of each CDR3. The D gene is left open where the match is weak. Not every row has a clone size; where given, it reads once, few, many or a size class.

TRBV28	many	TRBD1	TRBJ2-3	TGTGCCAGCAGTTTGTGGACAGGGGGCCCCGATACGCAGTATTTT	CASSLWTGGPDTQYF
TRBV18	many	.	TRBJ1-1	TGTGCCAGCTCACCTCAGCAGAACACTGAAGCTTTCTTT	CASSPQQNTEAFF
TRBV7-9	few	TRBD1	TRBJ2-1	TGTGCCAGCAGCTCCACCGACAGGGGCCTCCCTACCTACAATGAGCAGTTCTTC	CASSSTDRGLPTYNEQFF
TRBV27	few	.	TRBJ2-7	TGTGCCAGCAGTCCCCTTCATCCGGCCAGGGGCCCCTACGAGCAGTACTTC	CASSPLHPARGPYEQYF
TRBV14	.	.	TRBJ2-7	TGTGCCAGCAGCTATGACCCAGGGATCTACGAGCAGTACTTC	CASSYDPGIYEQYF
TRBV10-2	.	TRBD2	TRBJ2-7	TGCGCCAGCAGTGCTAGCGGGGGGCCCTACGAGCAGTACTTC	CASSASGGPYEQYF
TRBV19	.	.	TRBJ2-7	TGTGCCAGTAGTATAGTCCTTGACAGACTACACGAGCAGTACTTC	CASSIVLDRLHEQYF
TRBV28	many	TRBD1	TRBJ1-2	TGTGCCAGCACACGGACAGGGGTTAACTATGGCTACACCTTC	CASTRTGVNYGYTF
TRBV5-1	many	TRBD2	TRBJ2-3	TGCGCCAGCAGCTTTTGGACTAGCGGGGGCCCACGGCGGGGCACAGATACGCAGTATTTT	CASSFWTSGGPRRGTDTQYF
TRBV25-1	.	.	TRBJ2-1	TGTGCCAGCAGTGAATCATGGAATGAGCAGTTCTTC	CASSESWNEQFF
TRBV6-1	many	.	TRBJ1-2	TGTGCCAGCAGTGAATTCGTTGGAAACTATGGCTACACCTTC	CASSEFVGNYGYTF
TRBV7-9	few	TRBD1	TRBJ2-1	TGTGCCAGCAGTGACCTCACAAGGGGGCAGGGCAATGAGCAGTTCTTC	CASSDLTRGQGNEQFF
TRBV7-9	many	.	TRBJ2-5	TGTGCCAGCAGCTTAGGGGGGAGTGAGGAGACCCAGTACTTC	CASSLGGSEETQYF
TRBV5-1	.	.	TRBJ2-5	TGCGCCAGCAGCTTGGGGGAGTCCCTGGCCCAAGAGACCCAGTACTTC	CASSLGESLAQETQYF
TRBV11-2	many	.	TRBJ1-1	TGTGCCAGCAGCGAGCTGCGGTTGGGGGTTCGGAGCACTGAAGCTTTCTTT	CASSELRLGVRSTEAFF
TRBV6-1	few	.	TRBJ2-7	TGTGCCAGCAGTGAACTGGGCGAGCAGTACTTC	CASSELGEQYF
TRBV28	.	TRBD1	TRBJ1-5	TGTGCCAGCAGTCGGGCGGGACAGGGGATCGGTCAGCCCCAGCATTTT	CASSRAGQGIGQPQHF
TRBV2	.	.	TRBJ2-7	TGTGCCAGCAGCATTAGCGGAGACGGGATCTACGAGCAGTACTTC	CASSISGDGIYEQYF
TRBV20-1	few	TRBD1	TRBJ2-1	TGCAGTGCTACAGGGACAGCCTCCTACAATGAGCAGTTCTTC	CSATGTASYNEQFF
TRBV6-2/TRBV6-3	many	TRBD1	TRBJ2-2	TGTGCCAGCAGTTCGCCTCCGAAGACAGGGATCACCGGGGAGCTGTTTTTT	CASSSPPKTGITGELFF
TRBV29-1	few	.	TRBJ2-5	TGCAGCGTTGGGGGGGACAGCTCGGTTGAGACCCAGTACTTC	CSVGGDSSVETQYF
TRBV30	many	TRBD1	TRBJ1-4	TGTGCCTGGAGTCCCCCGGGACAGGGAAAAGAAAAACTGTTTTTT	CAWSPPGQGKEKLFF
TRBV5-1	many	.	TRBJ2-1	TGCGCCAGCAGCTTGGGCAGGGGCTACAATGAGCAGTTCTTC	CASSLGRGYNEQFF
TRBV28	.	.	TRBJ1-2	TGTGCCAGCAGTACCGCCGGGTTGTATGGCTACACCTTC	CASSTAGLYGYTF
TRBV7-6	.	TRBD1	TRBJ2-7	TGTGCCAGCAGCTTGGGACAGGGGGCCAGTCCCTACGAGCAGTACTTC	CASSLGQGASPYEQYF
TRBV15	many	TRBD1	TRBJ1-2	TGTGCCACCAGCAGATCCAGTGGGTTAGACAGGGTGTTCTATGGCTACACCTTC	CATSRSSGLDRVFYGYTF
TRBV5-1	.	.	TRBJ2-2	TGCGCCAGCAGCTTGACTATATCAGGGGCGGGCACCGGGGAGCTGTTTTTT	CASSLTISGAGTGELFF
TRBV27	many	TRBD1	TRBJ1-1	TGTGCCAGCAGTCCTCGGACAGGTGGGTTCAAGGACACTGAAGCTTTCTTT	CASSPRTGGFKDTEAFF
TRBV5-4	.	.	TRBJ2-4	TGTGCCAGCAGCTGGTTGGACAGCGGGAAAAACATTCAGTACTTC	CASSWLDSGKNIQYF
TRBV12-3/TRBV12-4	many	.	TRBJ1-2	TGTGCCAGCCGCGAAACGGGACTCGAGGATGGCTACACCTTC	CASRETGLEDGYTF
TRBV9	few	.	TRBJ1-4	TGTGCCAGCAGCGTTTCACAGGGCGCTAATGAAAAACTGTTTTTT	CASSVSQGANEKLFF
TRBV4-1	many	.	TRBJ2-7	TGCGCCAGCAGCCAAGATTCAACGAGGGGGGCCTACGAGCAGTACTTC	CASSQDSTRGAYEQYF
TRBV6-1	.	TRBD1	TRBJ2-7	TGTGCCAGCCGCCGGACAGGCTACTACGAGCAGTACTTC	CASRRTGYYEQYF
TRBV5-1	many	TRBD1	TRBJ1-1	TGCGCCAGCAGCAAAAGAACAGGGGGCGCGGGTACGAACACTGAAGCTTTCTTT	CASSKRTGGAGTNTEAFF
TRBV19	.	TRBD1	TRBJ1-2	TGTGCCAGTAGTATAGATCGGCGGACAGGGGGCTTTAAAGGCTACACCTTC	CASSIDRRTGGFKGYTF
TRBV11-3	.	TRBD2	TRBJ2-3	TGTGCCAGCAGCTTAGATGGGACTACTAGCGGGCGCACAGATACGCAGTATTTT	CASSLDGTTSGRTDTQYF
TRBV19	many	.	TRBJ2-1	TGTGCCAGTAGAGGTGAACTAGCTATCGGTAATGAGCAGTTCTTC	CASRGELAIGNEQFF
TRBV19	few	.	TRBJ1-1	TGTGCCGTAAACGACAGGTATAACACTGAAGCTTTCTTT	CAVNDRYNTEAFF
TRBV29-1	many	.	TRBJ2-3	TGCAGCGCAAAAGTCCAAGGGACAAGCACAGATACGCAGTATTTT	CSAKVQGTSTDTQYF
TRBV11-2	many	.	TRBJ2-4	TGTGCCAGCAGAGATGACCGTTCCCGGGGCATTCAGTACTTC	CASRDDRSRGIQYF
TRBV28	.	.	TRBJ2-2	TGTGCCAGCAGTTTACCGGGCAGCAGGCTGTTTTTT	CASSLPGSRLFF
TRBV18	.	.	TRBJ1-1	TGTGCCAGCTCACCACCGAGAACTGAAGCTTTCTTT	CASSPPRTEAFF
TRBV12-3/TRBV12-4	many	TRBD1	TRBJ1-5	TGTGCCAGCAGTCCCGACGGGTTGACAGGGAGTCTTAGGGGCAATCAGCCCCAGCATTTT	CASSPDGLTGSLRGNQPQHF
TRBV4-1	few	.	TRBJ2-2	TGCGCCAGCGAGAGTGGGACGAACACCGGGGAGCTGTTTTTT	CASESGTNTGELFF
TRBV18	few	TRBD1	TRBJ1-4	TGTGCCAGCTCACCTACAGGGGGGTATGAAAAACTGTTTTTT	CASSPTGGYEKLFF
TRBV29-1	few	TRBD2	TRBJ2-5	TGCAGCGTTGCGGCGGGGGTGGGAGAGACCCAGTACTTC	CSVAAGVGETQYF
TRBV20-1	.	.	TRBJ2-1	TGCAGTGCTAGAGATTTAAGGAGATACCGATCCAATGAGCAGTTCTTC	CSARDLRRYRSNEQFF
TRBV24-1	many	.	TRBJ2-3	TGTGCCACCAGTGAGGGGAATTGGGCGCAGTATTTT	CATSEGNWAQYF
TRBV5-6	.	.	TRBJ1-6	TGTGCCAGCAGCTTGGCTGAACAGTATAATTCACCCCTCCACTTT	CASSLAEQYNSPLHF
TRBV6-5	many	.	TRBJ1-2	TGTGCCAGCAGTTACTCGTGGGGTTACGATTATGGCTACACCTTC	CASSYSWGYDYGYTF
TRBV7-8	.	.	TRBJ2-7	TGTGCCAGCAGCTTAGATGCAGGAGGGTACGGGAGACGTTACGAGCAGTACTTC	CASSLDAGGYGRRYEQYF